The 27 T cell receptor beta chains given below trace back to one sample, sequenced in a study of cytomegalovirus exposure and HLA in healthy donors. The PCR used 60 Vbeta and 13 Jbeta primers. The table came from immunoSEQ multiplex PCR; TCRdb's copy has only in-frame clones and leaves some out. The data contain approximately 120,000 clones, around 70% of them singletons. Sequencing used PBMCs. Receptor source: a woman aged 70-85 years in good health and CMV-seropositive.

The gene calls are TRBV11-2 and TRBJ2-5; TRBD2 aligns across 9 bases. V shed 1 base, J shed 4 bases, and the junction held 10 bases outside the gene matches. Germline CDR1 is SGHAT and CDR2 is FQNNGV. The CDR3 consists of 17 residues. Here the CDR3 DNA reads TGTGCCAGCAGCTTAGCCCCCTTGGCGGGGGGGCGAGAGACCCAGTACTTC. This gives the protein CASSLAPLAGGRETQYF.

CDR3 sequence reads: CASSPTDRGTEAFF. The CDR3, as DNA: TGTGCCAGCTCACCAACCGACAGGGGGACTGAAGCTTTCTTT. J is TRBJ1-1 and V is TRBV18, with 9 bases that match TRBD1. The CDR3 is 14 residues long. Germline values: CDR1 KGHSH, CDR2 LQKENI. Trimming took 2 bases from V and 5 from J; bases not matched to a gene: 3.

This clone was counted a few times. The chain links TRBV18 to TRBJ1-1; maybe TRBD1 (5 bases). There are 13 residues in the CDR3. Germline V gene lookup returns CDR1 KGHSH and CDR2 LQKENI. V gave up 3 bases and J gave up 7 bases, with 12 bases separating them. The CDR3 spells CASSPQTENEAFF. The CDR3, as DNA: TGTGCCAGCTCACCTCAGACAGAGAATGAAGCTTTCTTT.

This chain's CDR3 is CAWTQGSEKLFF. The DNA for the CDR3 is TGTGCCTGGACACAGGGGAGTGAAAAACTGTTTTTT. The V gene is TRBV30, the J gene TRBJ1-4, with 7 nucleotides matching TRBD1. Per the germline V gene, CDR1 is GTSNPN and CDR2 is SVGIG (reference sequence). The CDR3 length is 12 residues. Trimming removed 4 bases from V and 7 bases from J; junction bases left unmatched: 3.

The genes are TRBV10-3 and TRBJ1-1; D uncertain. V lost 3 bases and J 0 bases, leaving 5 bases between the germline ends. Germline CDR1 ENHRY, CDR2 SYGVKD. There are 13 residues in the CDR3. CDR3 loop: CAISENMNTEAFF. CDR3 sequence (DNA): TGTGCCATCAGTGAAAACATGAACACTGAAGCTTTCTTT.

A note on this clone: The junction departs from the called germline gene at one end, perhaps through a read error. This chain connects TRBV5-6 to TRBJ2-5; D is uncertain. The CDR3 runs to 13 residues. Germline assignment: CDR1 SGHDT and CDR2 YYEEEE. The CDR3 DNA is TGTGCCAGCAGCTCAGACTGGTTAGAGGCCCAGTACTTC. This translates into CASSSDWLEAQYF.

This clone was counted only a few times. The chain's CDR3 is CASRIRQVLVDEQFF. The CDR3 DNA reads TGTGCCAGCAGAATCCGACAGGTATTAGTTGATGAGCAGTTCTTC. The chain is built from TRBV6-5 and TRBJ2-1; maybe TRBD1 (6 bases). The length of the CDR3 is 15 residues. V lost 6 bases and J lost 8, with 20 bases in between. Germline V gene sequence: CDR1 MNHEY, CDR2 SVGAGI.

This chain uses TRBV7-2 with TRBJ2-7; no reliable D call. Germline V gene sequence: CDR1 SGHTA, CDR2 FQGNSA. Trimming took 2 bases from V and 2 from J, leaving 7 bases between them. The CDR3 length is 13 residues. The DNA for the CDR3 is TGTGCCAGCAGCTTATCAGAAACCTACGAGCAGTACTTC. It is translated as CASSLSETYEQYF.

This chain links TRBV5-1 with TRBJ1-5; tentatively, D is TRBD1 (5 bases). V was shortened by 3 bases and J by 4 bases, with 11 bases between the two germline ends. The germline V gene encodes CDR1 SGHRS and CDR2 YFSETQ. The CDR3 spans 14 residues. The CDR3 region is CASSSGGGNQPQHF. DNA for the CDR3: TGCGCCAGCAGCTCTGGGGGGGGAAATCAGCCCCAGCATTTT. Together with reference TRBV5-1 and TRBJ1-5, the CDR3 gives the full variable domain: KAGVTQTPRYLIKTRGQQVTLSCSPISGHRSVSWYQQTPGQGLQFLFEYFSETQRNKGNFPGRFSGRQFSNSRSEMNVSTLELGDSALYLCASSSGGGNQPQHFGDGTRLSIL.

This clone showed up just a few times. The CDR3 protein is CASSTSQGDTGELFF. CDR3 nucleotides: TGCGCCAGCAGTACATCACAGGGTGACACCGGGGAGCTGTTTTTT. This sequence joins TRBV10-1 and TRBJ2-2, with D possibly being TRBD1 (6 bases). The V gene's germline CDR1 is WNHNN and CDR2 SYGVQD (reference sequence). V was trimmed by 5 bases and J by 3 bases, leaving 13 bases between them. This CDR3 is 15 amino acids long.

The V gene is TRBV5-4, the J gene TRBJ1-1; D is uncertain. The CDR3 length is 15 residues. Trimming took off 4 bases at V and 5 bases at J, with 18 bases between the two ends. The germline V gene encodes CDR1 SGHNT and CDR2 YYREEE (reference sequence). Written as DNA, the CDR3 is TGTGCCAGCAGCCAAAACAACCCCTCGAGGACTGAAGCTTTCTTT. It yields the protein CASSQNNPSRTEAFF.

The rearrangement joins TRBV27 to TRBJ2-1; D might be TRBD1 (5 bases). The germline V and J ends were trimmed by 4 bases and 12 bases, with 16 bases remaining between them. This CDR3 comprises 13 residues. Germline V gene lookup returns CDR1 MNHEY and CDR2 SMNVEV (reference sequence). CDR3 in amino acids: CASSSIDSFAQFF. The CDR3 DNA follows: TGTGCCAGCAGTTCCATAGACAGTTTTGCGCAGTTCTTC.

V is TRBV7-2 and J is TRBJ2-3; 8 bases are a match to TRBD2. The germline gives CDR1 SGHTA, CDR2 FQGNSA. V lost 2 bases, J lost 5 bases, and 6 bases stayed unmatched. CDR3 length: 15 residues. The CDR3 nucleotides are TGTGCCAGCAGCTTATCGGCGGGGGGTATAGATACGCAGTATTTT. Encoded protein: CASSLSAGGIDTQYF.

The chain couples TRBV5-1 to TRBJ2-2, with D maybe TRBD2 (6 bases). Trimming removed 4 bases at V and 1 base at J, with 11 bases between. The CDR3 has 15 amino acids. From germline, CDR1 is SGHRS and CDR2 YFSETQ. CDR3 protein: CASSRGTENTGELFF. The DNA of the CDR3 is TGCGCCAGCAGCCGCGGGACGGAGAACACCGGGGAGCTGTTTTTT.

This clone occurred a few times. The V call is TRBV27, the J call TRBJ1-5; 7 bases match TRBD1. This CDR3 is built from 18 residues. V trimming: 5 bases; J trimming: 0 bases; junction bases outside the gene matches: 13. Per the germline V gene, CDR1 is MNHEY and CDR2 is SMNVEV (reference sequence). The CDR3 region has the DNA TGTGCCAGCAGTGCCCGGTGGGGGACAGTTGGTAGCAATCAGCCCCAGCATTTT. This sequence encodes CASSARWGTVGSNQPQHF.

The chain is built from TRBV7-2 and TRBJ2-3; 9 nucleotides match TRBD2. This CDR3 contains 16 residues. J was trimmed by 6 bases and V by 4 bases; bases with no gene match: 11. Germline V lookup: CDR1 SGHTA, CDR2 FQGNSA. This CDR3 is CASSSQARGGLDTQYF. CDR3 nucleotide sequence: TGTGCCAGCAGCTCCCAGGCGCGGGGGGGCCTTGATACGCAGTATTTT.

This clone was found a few times. J is TRBJ1-1 and V is TRBV6-6; weak D call: TRBD1 (6 bases). Germline V lookup: CDR1 MNHNY, CDR2 SVGAGI (reference sequence). Trimming cost V 6 bases and J 0 bases, with 14 bases left between them. The CDR3 has 15 amino acids. CDR3 amino acids: CASSQDRVMNTEAFF. The CDR3 nucleotides are TGTGCCAGCAGCCAGGACAGAGTAATGAACACTGAAGCTTTCTTT.

V gene TRBV6-5 combines with J gene TRBJ1-3, with 9 bases aligning to TRBD1. This CDR3 region has 16 residues. V lost 2 bases to trimming and J lost 4 bases; unmatched junction nucleotides: 6. Germline V gene data show CDR1 as MNHEY and CDR2 as SVGAGI. In nucleotides, the CDR3 is TGTGCCAGCAGTTACACGGGGACAGGGAAGGGAAACACCATATATTTT. Translation: CASSYTGTGKGNTIYF.

This clone was seen a handful of times. In the same sample, other DNA sequences code for this CDR3. The chain joins TRBV30 to TRBJ2-7; unclear D gene. The CDR3 runs 12 residues. Germline assignment: CDR1 GTSNPN and CDR2 SVGIG (reference sequence). Between the trimmed V and J ends, which lost 3 bases and 4 bases, there was a span of 10 bases. The CDR3 region is CAWSRGLYEQYF. Here the CDR3 DNA reads TGTGCCTGGAGCCGAGGCCTATACGAGCAGTACTTC. Supplemented by reference TRBV30 and TRBJ2-7, the full variable domain reads SQTIHQWPATLVQPVGSPLSLECTVEGTSNPNLYWYRQAAGRGLQLLFYSVGIGQISSEVPQNLSASRPQDRQFILSSKKLLLSDSGFYLCAWSRGLYEQYFGPGTRLTVT.

The gene calls are TRBV4-1 and TRBJ1-3, with D perhaps TRBD1 (5 bases). Germline CDR1 and CDR2: MGHRA and YSYEKL. Trimming left V 4 bases short and J 6 bases short, with 10 bases between. This CDR3 comprises 13 residues. The CDR3 nucleotides are TGCGCCAGCAGCCCCCAGGGTGCAAACACCATATATTTT. Translation: CASSPQGANTIYF.

The chain is built from TRBV4-2 and TRBJ2-5, with D possibly matching TRBD2 (5 bases). The V end was cut by 4 bases, the J end by 1 base, with 16 bases between. The CDR3 has 16 residues. Germline V lookup: CDR1 LGHNA, CDR2 YNFKEQ. CDR3 protein: CASSRWETSFQETQYF. Here the CDR3 DNA reads TGTGCCAGCAGCCGATGGGAGACGAGCTTCCAAGAGACCCAGTACTTC.

V gene TRBV7-2 combines with J gene TRBJ2-3; D is possibly TRBD1 (6 bases). The CDR3 is 15 amino acids. V lost 6 bases to trimming and J lost 3 bases, with 16 bases between them. CDR1 is SGHTA and CDR2 is FQGNSA in the germline V gene. In DNA, the CDR3 is TGTGCCAGCAGTATTGGACAGCCGAGGACAGATACGCAGTATTTT. Protein: CASSIGQPRTDTQYF.

The chain recombines TRBV19 with TRBJ1-1, with D possibly matching TRBD1 (6 bases). Germline lookup yields CDR1 LNHDA and CDR2 SQIVND (reference sequence). The V end lost 6 bases, the J end lost 4 bases, and 15 bases lay between the germline ends. The CDR3 spans 14 residues. CDR3 amino acids: CASSVTGFPTEAFF. CDR3 sequence (DNA): TGTGCCAGTAGCGTTACAGGGTTTCCCACTGAAGCTTTCTTT.

The J gene is TRBJ2-2, the V gene TRBV29-1, with 8 nucleotides matching TRBD2. Germline V lookup: CDR1 SQVTM, CDR2 ANQGSEA. J lost 0 bases, V lost 6 bases, and 3 bases had no gene match. CDR3 length: 14 amino acids. CDR3 sequence: CSVRGGTNTGELFF. CDR3 coding DNA: TGCAGCGTCCGGGGGGGCACGAACACCGGGGAGCTGTTTTTT.

V and J are TRBV9 and TRBJ1-2, with TRBD1 as a possible D gene (6 bases). This CDR3 is 14 amino acids long. V was pared by 7 bases and J by 4 bases, with 17 bases between. In germline, CDR1 is SGDLS, CDR2 YYNGEE. Here the CDR3 DNA reads TGTGCCAGCCCCAAGACAGGAAAATTCTATGGCTACACCTTC. It encodes CASPKTGKFYGYTF.

The chain employs TRBV4-3 and TRBJ1-6; 7 nucleotides agree with TRBD1. V shed 3 bases, J shed 4 bases, and the junction held 3 bases outside the gene matches. Germline CDR1 is LGHNA and CDR2 is YSLEER. This CDR3 comprises 15 residues. The CDR3 nucleotides read TGCGCCAGCAGCCAGACGGGACAGTATAATTCACCCCTCCACTTT. Amino acid sequence: CASSQTGQYNSPLHF.

This clone was found a few times. The chain is built from TRBV7-2 and TRBJ2-3; TRBD2 aligns across 11 bases. The CDR3 has 19 residues. V lost 1 base and J lost 0; bases outside the gene matches: 9. Germline V gene lookup returns CDR1 SGHTA and CDR2 FQGNSA. The CDR3 sequence is CASSLEWLAGGPSTDTQYF. The CDR3 DNA reads as TGTGCCAGCAGCTTAGAATGGCTAGCGGGGGGCCCTAGCACAGATACGCAGTATTTT.